This entry concerns a single TCR beta chain. The data were obtained in a study of shared clonotypes between healthy human individuals. Measured with immunoSEQ multiplex PCR; TCRdb has only the in-frame clones, and not every one. Here the sample spans over 2 million clones, about 95% being singletons. The V and J ends lost 1 base and 6 bases respectively, with 18 bases between them. The CDR3 length is 16 residues. Germline V CDR1 and CDR2: SEHNR, FQNEAQ (reference sequence). Naive CD8 cells lacked CD45RO, underwent positive selection for CCR7 and left out terminally differentiated effector memory CD45RA+ cells.

This receptor was taken from a man aged 18 to 35 in good health. The chain is built from TRBV7-9 and TRBJ1-2; D is possibly TRBD1 (6 bases). Source material: naive CD8+ T cells sorted from blood. The chain's CDR3 is CASSLDIGGTPDGYTF. The CDR3 nucleotides are TGTGCCAGCAGCTTAGATATAGGAGGGACACCCGATGGCTACACCTTC.